The clone carrying this TCR beta chain showed up just a few times. Germline and junction disagree at one end, which may indicate a read error. The data were obtained in a study of regulatory T cells in long-lasting Graves disease. The time point here: persistent/refractory GD, antithyroid drugs over 5 years with positive TRAb. The TCR library was made from RNA extracted from PBMCs. With iRepertoire HTBI primers and Arm-PCR of CDR3 regions, TCR beta libraries were built. A single record per CDR3 protein comes from TCRdb applying MiXCR to the multiplex PCR reads. The sample includes 400,000 or so distinct CDR3 sequences, around 21% seen only once; the top ten take 20% to 25%. Germline V gene sequence: CDR1 SEHNR, CDR2 FQNEAQ (reference sequence). CDR3 length equals 14 residues.

Sequences were derived from peripheral blood mononuclear cells (PBMCs), sampled when the disease was refractory, from a patient treated with antithyroid drugs. The chain is built from TRBV7-9 and TRBJ2-7; a weak D match, TRBD1 (5 bases). This sequence was found in a female donor with Graves disease. For the CDR3, the DNA is TGTGCCAGCAGCTCCACCAGGGTCTCCCACGAGCAGTACTTC. Protein sequence: CASSSTRVSHEQYF.